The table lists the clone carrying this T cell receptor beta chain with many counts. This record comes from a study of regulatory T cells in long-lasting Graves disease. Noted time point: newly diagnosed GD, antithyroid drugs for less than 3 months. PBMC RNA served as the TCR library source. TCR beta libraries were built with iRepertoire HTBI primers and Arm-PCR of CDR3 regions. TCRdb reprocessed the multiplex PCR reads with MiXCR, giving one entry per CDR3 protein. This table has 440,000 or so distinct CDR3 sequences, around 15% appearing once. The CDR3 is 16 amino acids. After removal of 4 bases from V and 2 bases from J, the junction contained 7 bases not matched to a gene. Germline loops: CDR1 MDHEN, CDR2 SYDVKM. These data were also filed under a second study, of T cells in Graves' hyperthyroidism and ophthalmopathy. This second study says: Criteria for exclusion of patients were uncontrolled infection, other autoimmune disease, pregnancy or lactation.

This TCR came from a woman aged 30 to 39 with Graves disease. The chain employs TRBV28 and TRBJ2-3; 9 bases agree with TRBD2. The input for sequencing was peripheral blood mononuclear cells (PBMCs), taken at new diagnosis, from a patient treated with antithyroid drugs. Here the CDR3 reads CASSSTGLAATDTQYF. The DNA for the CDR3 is TGTGCCAGCAGTTCAACGGGACTAGCAGCCACAGATACGCAGTATTTT. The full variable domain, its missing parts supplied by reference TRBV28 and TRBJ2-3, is DVKVTQSSRYLVKRTGEKVFLECVQDMDHENMFWYRQDPGLGLRLIYFSYDVKMKEKGDIPEGYSVSREKKERFSLILESASTNQTSMYLCASSSTGLAATDTQYFGPGTRLTVL.